This T cell receptor (beta chain) was recovered during a study of graft-versus-host responses after intestinal transplantation. The wider study: Recipients had multivisceral, liver-intestinal, or isolated intestinal transplants. Study-level findings and limits: After transplant, early declines in HvG clones were associated with peak levels of circulating GvH clones.

Using immunoSEQ multiplex PCR, the repertoire was profiled, and TCRdb retains in-frame clones only, with some absent. Here the sample spans 98,000 or so clones, roughly 87% being singletons. A word on this clone: Antigen specificity is unknown.

The germline gives CDR1 DFQATT, CDR2 SNEGSKA (reference sequence). V lost 3 bases and J lost 4, with 6 bases in between. The CDR3 is 11 amino acids. This clonotype was obtained from a human donor who received an intestinal transplant. Here the sequenced sample was unstimulated CD4+ T cells sorted from spleen or lymph node cells, taken before intestinal transplant. This chain uses TRBV20-1 with TRBJ2-5, with D perhaps matching TRBD2 (5 bases). DNA for the CDR3: TGCAGTGCTAGCGGGATAGAGACCCAGTACTTC. This translates into CSASGIETQYF.